These 22 T cell receptor beta chains share one sample of origin, sequenced in a study of blood T cell repertoires in COVID-19. The protocol was immunoSEQ multiplex PCR, while the TCRdb copy is restricted to in-frame clones and leaves out a portion. The sample lists hundreds of thousands of clones, over 75% seen once, with roughly an eighth in the top ten. Sequencing was performed on peripheral blood. These TCRs come from a woman aged 60 to 75 with acute or convalescent COVID-19.

The V call is TRBV28, the J call TRBJ1-2; 8 bases are a match to TRBD1. The trim removed 5 bases at V and 4 bases at J, leaving 9 bases unmatched. This CDR3 comprises 15 residues. Germline assignment: CDR1 MDHEN and CDR2 SYDVKM. The CDR3 sequence: CASSAQGQGAYGYTF. Here the CDR3 DNA reads TGTGCCAGCAGTGCGCAAGGACAGGGTGCCTATGGCTACACCTTC.

The chain links TRBV7-2 to TRBJ2-3; 10 nucleotides align to TRBD1. The germline V gene encodes CDR1 SGHTA and CDR2 FQGNSA. The CDR3 runs to 17 residues. Unmatched junction bases numbered 4, after V lost 0 bases and J lost 1 base. CDR3 residues: CASSLAPTGGGTDTQYF. In DNA form, the CDR3 reads TGTGCCAGCAGCTTAGCTCCGACAGGGGGCGGCACAGATACGCAGTATTTT.

The J gene is TRBJ1-5, the V gene TRBV6-2 or TRBV6-3, with TRBD1 matching over 8 bases. Per germline, CDR1 MNHEY and CDR2 SVGEGT. Losses at the gene ends were 5 bases for V and 5 bases for J; bases not matched to a gene: 11. The CDR3 is 16 residues long. CDR3 nucleotides: TGTGCCAGCAGTCGCCCCTCAGGGGGCCTACATCAGCCCCAGCATTTT. Its protein is CASSRPSGGLHQPQHF.

In its sample, this clone was seen once. The rearrangement uses TRBV19 and TRBJ2-7, with 8 bases lining up with TRBD1. Germline values: CDR1 LNHDA, CDR2 SQIVND (reference sequence). The CDR3 contains 14 residues. V lost 4 bases and J lost 5; bases outside the gene matches: 7. CDR3 protein: CASSKGTGGNEQYF. The CDR3 nucleotides read TGTGCCAGTAGTAAAGGGACAGGAGGTAACGAGCAGTACTTC.

As regards this clone: Additional DNA sequences in this sample encode the identical CDR3. The chain carries TRBV30 and TRBJ2-7, with D uncertain. Deletions cut 5 bases from V and 0 bases from J, with 8 bases between. The germline gives CDR1 GTSNPN, CDR2 SVGIG (reference sequence). The CDR3 spans 12 residues. The CDR3 sequence: CAWGPSSYEQYF. In DNA form, the CDR3 reads TGTGCCTGGGGACCCAGCTCCTACGAGCAGTACTTC.

The V call is TRBV11-2, the J call TRBJ2-5; a possible D gene is TRBD2 (6 bases). The CDR3 has 15 residues. The germline CDR1 and CDR2 sequences are SGHAT and FQNNGV. Trimming pared 4 bases from V and 2 bases from J, leaving 14 bases between. The CDR3 DNA sequence: TGTGCCAGCAGCTCCTCCGACGGGGGTCAAGAGACCCAGTACTTC. Amino acids: CASSSSDGGQETQYF. The whole variable domain, filled in from reference TRBV11-2 and TRBJ2-5, reads EAGVAQSPRYKIIEKRQSVAFWCNPISGHATLYWYQQILGQGPKLLIQFQNNGVVDDSQLPKDRFSAERLKGVDSTLKIQPAKLEDSAVYLCASSSSDGGQETQYFGPGTRLLVL.

V is TRBV25-1 and J is TRBJ2-7; 7 nucleotides match TRBD1. Germline V gives CDR1 MGHDK, CDR2 SYGVNS. The length of the CDR3 is 13 residues. Unmatched junction bases numbered 7, after V lost 7 bases and J lost 4 bases. CDR3 region: CASTSGGPYEQYF. Written as DNA, the CDR3 is TGTGCCAGCACCTCAGGGGGTCCATACGAGCAGTACTTC.

This rearrangement joins TRBV9 to TRBJ1-3, with D maybe TRBD1 (6 bases). Germline CDR1 and CDR2: SGDLS and YYNGEE. Trimming shortened V by 4 bases and J by 1 base, and 9 bases separated the two germline ends. The CDR3 covers 14 residues. The CDR3 reads CASSPTGSGNTIYF. The CDR3 region has the DNA TGTGCCAGCAGCCCCACAGGGTCTGGAAACACCATATATTTT.

The genes are TRBV27 and TRBJ2-7; no definite D call. The CDR3 sequence is 13 residues long. In germline, CDR1 is MNHEY, CDR2 SMNVEV (reference sequence). Deletions cut 8 bases from V and 3 bases from J, with 14 bases between. The CDR3 sequence: CASGQLDRYEQYF. The CDR3 DNA follows: TGTGCCAGCGGCCAGCTAGACCGCTACGAGCAGTACTTC.

The chain carries TRBV3-1 (or the pseudogene TRBV3-2) and TRBJ1-1; D is ambiguous. CDR3 length: 12 amino acids. The V end was cut by 8 bases, the J end by 3 bases, with 10 bases between. The V gene's germline CDR1 is LGHDT and CDR2 YNNKEL (reference sequence). The CDR3 DNA is TGTGCCAGCCAGGCCCTGGACACTGAAGCTTTCTTT. This sequence encodes CASQALDTEAFF.

The chain links TRBV28 to TRBJ2-7, with a possible D match to TRBD1 (5 bases). Germline values: CDR1 MDHEN, CDR2 SYDVKM. The length of the CDR3 is 14 residues. V lost 2 bases, J lost 2 bases, and 10 bases lay in between. The CDR3 region is CASSLIGATYEQYF. The CDR3 DNA reads as TGTGCCAGCAGTTTAATAGGGGCGACCTACGAGCAGTACTTC.

This clone showed up just a few times. This chain links TRBV6-5 with TRBJ2-2, with TRBD1 matching over 7 bases. This CDR3 spans 15 amino acids. The V gene's germline CDR1 is MNHEY and CDR2 SVGAGI. Trimming took 4 bases from V and 5 from J; bases not matched to a gene: 7. CDR3: CASSSTTRGTGELFF. The CDR3 region has the DNA TGTGCCAGCAGTTCCACGACCAGGGGGACCGGGGAGCTGTTTTTT.

This rearrangement joins TRBV2 to TRBJ2-3; D gene unclear. This CDR3 is built from 11 residues. The V end lost 6 bases, the J end lost 5 bases, and 6 bases lay between the germline ends. The germline V gene encodes CDR1 SNHLY and CDR2 FYNNEI. DNA of the CDR3: TGTGCCAGCAGCACGCGAGATACGCAGTATTTT. Amino acid sequence: CASSTRDTQYF.

This chain links TRBV7-9 with TRBJ1-4; no clear D gene. The germline gives CDR1 SEHNR, CDR2 FQNEAQ (reference sequence). V shed 1 base and J shed 3 bases, with 3 bases lying between them. This CDR3 is built from 13 residues. CDR3 coding DNA: TGTGCCAGCAGCTTAGGAGCTAATGAAAAACTGTTTTTT. The encoded protein is CASSLGANEKLFF.

This chain links TRBV19 with TRBJ2-2, with D possibly being TRBD1 (6 bases). Trimming pared 10 bases from V and 3 bases from J, leaving 12 bases between. In germline, CDR1 is LNHDA, CDR2 SQIVND (reference sequence). The CDR3 is 13 amino acids. Written as DNA, the CDR3 is TGTGCCATTGGACAGTCTTACACCGGGGAGCTGTTTTTT. Amino acid sequence: CAIGQSYTGELFF.

This clone came up once. CDR3 in DNA: TGTGCCAGCACCCTAGTAACCCCGGGTACTGAAGCTTTCTTT. Its protein is CASTLVTPGTEAFF. This chain links TRBV28 with TRBJ1-1; no definite D call. The germline gives CDR1 MDHEN, CDR2 SYDVKM. Trimming shortened V by 7 bases and J by 5 bases, and 17 bases separated the two germline ends. The CDR3 is made up of 14 amino acids.

The V call is TRBV6-5, the J call TRBJ1-3; possible D gene TRBD1, 5 bases. Germline CDR1 MNHEY, CDR2 SVGAGI. Trimming pared 4 bases from V and 0 bases from J, leaving 13 bases between. The CDR3 has 16 residues. The CDR3 here is CASSWGRSPSGNTIYF. Here the CDR3 DNA reads TGTGCCAGCAGTTGGGGCCGATCCCCCTCTGGAAACACCATATATTTT.

The chain carries TRBV6-1 and TRBJ1-6, with D unclear. Germline V gene lookup returns CDR1 MNHNS and CDR2 SASEGT. The CDR3 consists of 17 residues. Trimming stripped 0 bases from V and 0 bases from J, with 9 bases between. The CDR3 loop reads CASSEADSSSYNSPLHF. In DNA, the CDR3 is TGTGCCAGCAGTGAAGCGGACTCGAGCTCCTATAATTCACCCCTCCACTTT.

About this clone: Other DNA sequences of this sample code for an identical CDR3. The chain joins TRBV20-1 to TRBJ1-1; D is perhaps TRBD1 (5 bases). Between the trimmed V and J ends, which lost 3 bases and 0 bases, there was a span of 8 bases. Germline values: CDR1 DFQATT, CDR2 SNEGSKA (reference sequence). The CDR3 length is 13 residues. Written as DNA, the CDR3 is TGCAGTGCTAGTCCAGGGCTGAACACTGAAGCTTTCTTT. Translating it yields CSASPGLNTEAFF.

The rearrangement uses TRBV4-1 and TRBJ2-4; D is uncertain. The V end was cut by 2 bases, the J end by 0 bases, with 5 bases between. Germline CDR1 reads MGHRA; CDR2 reads YSYEKL. This CDR3 is built from 14 residues. The CDR3 loop reads CASSQRRAKNIQYF. CDR3 nucleotide sequence: TGCGCCAGCAGCCAACGCAGAGCCAAAAACATTCAGTACTTC.

The genes are TRBV6-5 and TRBJ1-2; 9 bases are a match to TRBD1. J was trimmed by 7 bases and V by 2 bases; bases with no gene match: 8. This CDR3 is 15 amino acids long. Germline V gene lookup returns CDR1 MNHEY and CDR2 SVGAGI. CDR3 in amino acids: CASSYTGQGRSGYTF. The CDR3 DNA reads as TGTGCCAGCAGTTACACGGGACAGGGTCGTAGTGGCTACACCTTC.

The genes are TRBV5-4 and TRBJ2-7; D gene ambiguous. V lost 0 bases, J lost 4 bases, and 11 bases lay in between. CDR1 is SGHNT and CDR2 is YYREEE in the germline V gene (reference sequence). CDR3 length equals 14 residues. The CDR3 here is CASSLGQFAYEQYF. CDR3 coding DNA: TGTGCCAGCAGCTTGGGCCAGTTTGCTTACGAGCAGTACTTC.